This is a list of T cell receptor beta chains from one sample in a study of blood T cell repertoires in COVID-19. Measured with immunoSEQ multiplex PCR; TCRdb has only the in-frame clones, and not every one. The table shows fewer than 45,000 clones, with 85% occurring only once. Sequencing was done on a sample of peripheral blood. These receptors originate from a human donor in a cohort sampled during active COVID-19. Both conserved end residues are part of each CDR3.

j_call | v_call | cdr3_length | cdr3_aa
TRBJ2-1 | TRBV11-3 | 14 | CASSLAGGHNEQFF
TRBJ2-3 | TRBV9 | 13 | CASSAGGTDTQYF
TRBJ2-3 | TRBV5-5 | 15 | CASSLVGQGVYTQYF
TRBJ2-1 | TRBV3-1/TRBV3-2 | 16 | CASSPDWGGQGGEQFF
TRBJ2-7 | TRBV25-1 | 12 | CASSATGYEQYF
TRBJ2-2 | TRBV5-1 | 13 | CASGQGNTGELFF
TRBJ1-1 | TRBV2 | 13 | CASTRVRDTEAFF
TRBJ2-7 | TRBV18 | 11 | CASSPAQGQYF
TRBJ2-2 | TRBV9 | 14 | CASSVDPGSGELFF
TRBJ2-2 | TRBV5-5 | 15 | CASSLGTAGFGELFF
TRBJ2-2 | TRBV7-9 | 11 | CASSITGELFF
TRBJ2-4 | TRBV5-6 | 18 | CASSLGRDRDGAKNIQYF
TRBJ1-2 | TRBV29-1 | 13 | CSVGGQANYGYTF
TRBJ2-2 | TRBV11-2 | 15 | CASSLGSTGTGELFF
TRBJ2-7 | TRBV9 | 15 | CASSREGSSLGEQYF
TRBJ2-3 | TRBV19 | 16 | CASSKHSGSFTDTQYF
TRBJ2-5 | TRBV5-1 | 13 | CASSWVRRETQYF
TRBJ2-6 | TRBV10-3 | 14 | CAISDKPGANVLTF
TRBJ2-1 | TRBV9 | 12 | CASSEGLNEQFF
TRBJ1-1 | TRBV7-9 | 14 | CASTLTGADTEAFF
TRBJ1-2 | TRBV11-2 | 13 | CASSFQGSYGYTF
TRBJ2-7 | TRBV7-9 | 14 | CASSLRTTSYEQYF
TRBJ2-3 | TRBV11-2 | 17 | CASSSGAAPGLTDTQYF
TRBJ2-1 | TRBV2 | 12 | CASTRGGGEQFF
TRBJ1-1 | TRBV27 | 16 | CASSLRRQGRNTEAFF
TRBJ2-7 | TRBV5-8 | 15 | CASRKGQGLSYEQYF
TRBJ1-1 | TRBV10-3 | 15 | CAISVSTGVGTEAFF
TRBJ2-2 | TRBV5-1 | 15 | CASSLDRGLTGELFF
TRBJ1-6 | TRBV5-5 | 16 | CASSLTGTGYNSPLHF
TRBJ1-6 | TRBV6-5 | 14 | CASRAGTGNSPLHF
TRBJ2-7 | TRBV4-1 | 13 | CASSQFMGDEQYF
TRBJ2-5 | TRBV5-1 | 15 | CASSLERGGQETQYF
TRBJ2-5 | TRBV5-1 | 15 | CASSQGLAGGQTQYF
TRBJ2-1 | TRBV19 | 13 | CASSRTGSNEQFF
TRBJ2-7 | TRBV7-3 | 14 | CASSLSLANDEQYF
TRBJ1-1 | TRBV19 | 16 | CASSIDAGGLGTEAFF
TRBJ2-2 | TRBV7-2 | 16 | CASSLYGGAITGELFF
TRBJ2-7 | TRBV5-4 | 12 | CASSTLTYEQYF
TRBJ1-2 | TRBV5-6 | 14 | CASSLQGANYGYTF
TRBJ2-1 | TRBV5-4 | 16 | CASSLEPRGQDNEQFF
TRBJ2-7 | TRBV9 | 16 | CASSRSSSGAPWEQYF